The clone carrying this TCR beta chain was counted only a few times. This sample is drawn from a study of blood T cell repertoires in COVID-19. Study-level information: The United States, Italy and Spain provided the acute and convalescent COVID-19 samples.

Clones were read by immunoSEQ multiplex PCR, and TCRdb kept only the in-frame ones, dropping some. The sample consists of some 250,000 clones, 80% to 90% of them appearing once. The CDR3 consists of 14 residues. In germline, CDR1 is SGHDN, CDR2 FVKESK. Trimming took off 0 bases at V and 10 bases at J, with 13 bases between the two ends. The V and J genes are TRBV14 and TRBJ2-1; D not resolved. The specimen was peripheral blood. This receptor was identified in a man aged 60 to 75 with acute or convalescent COVID-19. The CDR3 coding sequence is TGTGCCAGCAGCCAAGATATGTTCTGGCGGGAGCAGTTCTTC. Translation gives CASSQDMFWREQFF.